These 13 T cell receptor beta chains originate from one sample sequenced in a study of human T cells and chemical hapten exposure. From whole blood left unfractionated, total RNA was extracted. Using its own MiXCR run on the 5' RACE reads, TCRdb lists one record per CDR3 protein. The data hold about 80,000 distinct CDR3 sequences, with approximately 15% observed a single time. Every receptor here comes from a female donor in good health.

This clonotype was seen only a few times. The CDR3: CASSPGTSTDTQYF. The CDR3 DNA reads as TGTGCCAGCAGCCCCGGGACTAGCACAGATACGCAGTATTTT. V gene TRBV2 combines with J gene TRBJ2-3, with a possible D match to TRBD2 (6 bases). CDR3 length equals 14 residues. V was trimmed by 6 bases and J by 0 bases, leaving 10 bases between them. Germline assignment: CDR1 SNHLY and CDR2 FYNNEI.

The V gene is TRBV15, the J gene TRBJ1-1; the D gene is possibly TRBD1 (5 bases). Trimming cost V 1 base and J 7 bases, with 13 bases left between them. This CDR3 has 14 amino acids. From germline, CDR1 is LNHNV and CDR2 YYDKDF (reference sequence). The CDR3 region is CATSRVSGQGEAFF. CDR3 nucleotides: TGTGCCACCAGCAGAGTATCAGGCCAGGGTGAAGCTTTCTTT.

At least ten counts were recorded for this clonotype. The chain links TRBV4-2 to TRBJ2-3; TRBD2 agrees at 12 bases. The CDR3 has 16 amino acids. Per germline, CDR1 LGHNA and CDR2 YNFKEQ. The V gene end was trimmed by 2 bases and the J gene end by 4 bases; junction bases not matched to a gene: 4. The CDR3 loop is CASSQQGLAGSDTQYF. The CDR3 DNA is TGTGCCAGCAGCCAACAGGGACTAGCGGGCTCAGATACGCAGTATTTT.

At least ten counts were recorded for this clonotype. The chain carries TRBV28 and TRBJ2-7; D is perhaps TRBD1 (5 bases). From germline, CDR1 is MDHEN and CDR2 SYDVKM. Trimming cost V 7 bases and J 3 bases, with 13 bases left between them. The CDR3 runs to 13 residues. This CDR3 reads CASNSRASYEQYF. CDR3 DNA: TGTGCCAGCAATTCCAGGGCCAGCTACGAGCAGTACTTC.

A few counts support this clonotype. Here the CDR3 reads CASSTSGPSYEQYF. The CDR3 nucleotides read TGTGCCAGCAGCACTAGCGGGCCCTCCTACGAGCAGTACTTC. The chain recombines TRBV28 with TRBJ2-7, with 9 bases matching TRBD2. The CDR3 contains 14 residues. CDR1 and CDR2 from the germline V gene are MDHEN and SYDVKM. V dropped 6 bases and J dropped 0; count of bases not matched to a gene: 3.

V is TRBV9 and J is TRBJ2-3, with D maybe TRBD2 (6 bases). Trimming shortened V by 6 bases and J by 1 base, and 18 bases separated the two germline ends. The V gene's germline CDR1 is SGDLS and CDR2 YYNGEE. The CDR3 runs 16 residues. CDR3 DNA: TGTGCCAGCACCCTAAGTCCTAGCGAGGGCACAGATACGCAGTATTTT. The encoded protein is CASTLSPSEGTDTQYF.

V is TRBV29-1 and J is TRBJ2-5, with 12 bases fitting TRBD2. The CDR3 length is 15 residues. J was trimmed by 5 bases and V by 4 bases; bases with no gene match: 8. Germline V gene lookup returns CDR1 SQVTM and CDR2 ANQGSEA. CDR3 bases: TGCAGCGTTGCGACTAGCGGGAGTAGACTGGAGACCCAGTACTTC. Translating it yields CSVATSGSRLETQYF.

This clonotype was seen more than once but under ten times. The chain links TRBV29-1 to TRBJ2-3; 7 nucleotides align to TRBD2. Germline V gives CDR1 SQVTM, CDR2 ANQGSEA. With V trimmed by 1 base and J by 3 bases, 4 bases remained unmatched. This CDR3 is 14 amino acids long. The CDR3, as DNA: TGCAGCGTTGAAGGGGGGGAGGGTACAGATACGCAGTATTTT. Its translation is CSVEGGEGTDTQYF.

This clonotype was found many times. This chain links TRBV12-3 or TRBV12-4 with TRBJ2-1; the match to TRBD2 covers 11 bases. The trim removed 7 bases at V and 7 bases at J, leaving 12 bases unmatched. This CDR3 is built from 16 residues. CDR3 sequence: CASTKSPGLAVNEQFF. As DNA, the CDR3 is TGTGCCAGCACAAAGTCCCCGGGACTAGCGGTAAATGAGCAGTTCTTC.

The chain has TRBV7-7 and TRBJ1-1; D remains ambiguous. This CDR3 spans 13 amino acids. V shed 2 bases and J shed 7 bases, with 11 bases lying between them. Germline CDR1 SSHAT, CDR2 FNYEAQ (reference sequence). The CDR3 bases are TGTGCCAGCAGCTTATCCGAAACGGATGAAGCTTTCTTT. Translation gives CASSLSETDEAFF. The full variable domain, completed using reference TRBV7-7 and TRBJ1-1, is GAGVSQSPRYKVTKRGQDVTLRCDPISSHATLYWYQQALGQGPEFLTYFNYEAQPDKSGLPSDRFSAERPEGSISTLTIQRTEQRDSAMYRCASSLSETDEAFFGQGTRLTVV.

This clonotype has just a few counts. V usage is TRBV7-2 and J usage is TRBJ1-5, with D tentatively TRBD1 (6 bases). Germline V gene lookup returns CDR1 SGHTA and CDR2 FQGNSA. The V gene lost 5 bases and the J gene lost 0 bases, with 14 bases spanning the gap. The CDR3 is made up of 16 amino acids. In DNA form, the CDR3 reads TGTGCCAGCAGCCCGCGGACAGCAGATAGCAATCAGCCCCAGCATTTT. Protein: CASSPRTADSNQPQHF.

This clonotype was seen a handful of times. The chain uses TRBV29-1 and TRBJ2-7; 9 positions match TRBD1. The germline V gene encodes CDR1 SQVTM and CDR2 ANQGSEA. Unmatched junction bases numbered 8, after V lost 4 bases and J lost 4 bases. This CDR3 comprises 14 residues. The CDR3 nucleotides read TGCAGCGTTGCTCGTACAGGGGGCGTTTACGAGCAGTACTTC. Residues: CSVARTGGVYEQYF.

By sample fraction, this clonotype is large. This sequence joins TRBV7-2 and TRBJ1-5; no reliable D call. Germline V gene lookup returns CDR1 SGHTA and CDR2 FQGNSA. The CDR3 totals 13 residues. Trimming left V 5 bases short and J 3 bases short, with 8 bases between. CDR3 protein: CASSDELNQPQHF. For the CDR3, the DNA is TGTGCCAGCAGCGACGAGCTCAATCAGCCCCAGCATTTT.